This TCR beta chain was identified in a study of blood T cell repertoires in COVID-19. The germline V gene has CDR1 MNHEY and CDR2 SVGAGI. Unmatched junction bases numbered 11, after V lost 7 bases and J lost 3 bases. This CDR3 is 15 amino acids long. Sequencing used immunoSEQ multiplex PCR; TCRdb keeps in-frame clones, though not all of them. The sample holds about 100,000 clones, around four fifths seen once. J is TRBJ1-2 and V is TRBV6-5; 7 bases are shared with TRBD1. The source is a man in his 70s with active or convalescent COVID-19. The sequenced sample was peripheral blood. Here the CDR3 reads CASTLGGQSYYGYTF. The CDR3 nucleotides read TGTGCCAGCACCCTAGGGGGACAGTCCTACTATGGCTACACCTTC.